The 22 T cell receptor beta chains below were found in one sample sequenced in a study of blood T cell repertoires in COVID-19. Assay: immunoSEQ multiplex PCR; the TCRdb copy retains only in-frame clones and omits some. Of about 370,000 clones in the sample, approximately 92% were seen once. Sequencing was done on a sample of PBMCs or T cells enriched from blood (not recorded which). The receptors derive from a young man who had recovered from COVID-19.

The chain carries TRBV19 and TRBJ1-5; possible D gene TRBD1, 6 bases. This CDR3 is built from 15 residues. The ends were cut back, 0 bases at V and 6 bases at J, with 12 bases in the middle. The germline gives CDR1 LNHDA, CDR2 SQIVND (reference sequence). The CDR3 DNA reads TGTGCCAGTAGTATAGAGCCCAGGGGCGGTCAGCCCCAGCATTTT. This sequence encodes CASSIEPRGGQPQHF. The variable domain in full, with the rest retrieved from reference TRBV19 and TRBJ1-5, is DGGITQSPKYLFRKEGQNVTLSCEQNLNHDAMYWYRQDPGQGLRLIYYSQIVNDFQKGDIAEGYSVSREKKESFPLTVTSAQKNPTAFYLCASSIEPRGGQPQHFGDGTRLSIL.

The CDR3 spells CASSSRTGSEQYF. DNA for the CDR3: TGTGCCAGCAGTTCTAGGACAGGGAGCGAGCAGTACTTC. This chain joins TRBV27 and TRBJ2-7; 8 nucleotides align to TRBD1. V was clipped by 4 bases and J by 6 bases; unmatched bases: 5. Germline assignment: CDR1 MNHEY and CDR2 SMNVEV (reference sequence). CDR3 length: 13 amino acids.

V and J are TRBV6-5 and TRBJ2-7; 7 positions agree with TRBD1. The CDR3 extends over 15 amino acids. CDR1 is MNHEY and CDR2 is SVGAGI in the germline V gene. The V segment lost 6 bases and the J segment 1 base; nucleotides outside the gene matches: 9. CDR3 region: CASRDRQGPSYEQYF. In nucleotides, the CDR3 is TGTGCCAGCAGGGACCGACAGGGCCCTTCCTACGAGCAGTACTTC.

The CDR3 DNA is TGTGCCAGCAGTTTGCGCCCGGGGACAGGTGCTGAAGCTTTCTTT. It encodes CASSLRPGTGAEAFF. The V gene is TRBV27, the J gene TRBJ1-1, with 8 bases that match TRBD1. Germline assignment: CDR1 MNHEY and CDR2 SMNVEV (reference sequence). The CDR3 consists of 15 residues. Trimming at V came to 3 bases and at J to 6 bases, leaving 9 bases not matched to a gene.

V usage is TRBV2 and J usage is TRBJ2-7; D not certain. Germline V gives CDR1 SNHLY, CDR2 FYNNEI. The CDR3 has 14 residues. The V and J ends lost 6 bases and 1 base respectively, with 13 bases between them. The CDR3 loop reads CASSRPQTSYEQYF. CDR3 DNA sequence: TGTGCCAGCAGCCGACCCCAGACATCCTACGAGCAGTACTTC. The whole variable domain, filled in from reference TRBV2 and TRBJ2-7, reads EPEVTQTPSHQVTQMGQEVILRCVPISNHLYFYWYRQILGQKVEFLVSFYNNEISEKSEIFDDQFSVERPDGSNFTLKIRSTKLEDSAMYFCASSRPQTSYEQYFGPGTRLTVT.

The rearrangement links TRBV4-3 to TRBJ1-2; tentatively, D is TRBD1 (6 bases). V was shortened by 0 bases and J by 8 bases, with 16 bases between the two germline ends. Germline V gene lookup returns CDR1 LGHNA and CDR2 YSLEER. This CDR3 contains 15 residues. For the CDR3, the DNA is TGCGCCAGCAGCCAAGATAAGTCAGGGGAGTTGGGCTACACCTTC. It translates to CASSQDKSGELGYTF.

The chain uses TRBV5-8 and TRBJ2-5; 10 nucleotides align to TRBD1. The CDR3 loop spans 15 amino acids. The junction had 8 bases not matched to a gene; V was cut back by 3 bases and J by 6 bases. In germline, CDR1 is SGHTS, CDR2 YDEGEE. CDR3 DNA sequence: TGTGCCAGCAGCTCGGACGGGGACAGGGGAAAGACCCAGTACTTC. It yields the protein CASSSDGDRGKTQYF.

This clone was recorded a few times. The chain joins TRBV6-2 or TRBV6-3 to TRBJ2-7; no reliable D call. The CDR3 is 14 amino acids. CDR1 is MNHEY, CDR2 SVGEGT, per germline. Trimming stripped 0 bases from V and 0 bases from J, with 6 bases between. The CDR3 nucleotides are TGTGCCAGCAGTTACTCTAGCAGCTCCTACGAGCAGTACTTC. This encodes CASSYSSSSYEQYF.

The rearrangement links TRBV12-3 or TRBV12-4 to TRBJ1-5; D unresolved. Trimming took off 9 bases at V and 7 bases at J, with 16 bases between the two ends. The CDR3 length is 13 residues. The CDR3: CASSKERLQPQHF. The CDR3 DNA sequence: TGTGCCAGTAGCAAAGAGAGGCTGCAGCCCCAGCATTTT.

The chain has TRBV29-1 and TRBJ2-3, with D possibly being TRBD2 (5 bases). The V and J ends lost 4 bases and 4 bases respectively, with 12 bases between them. Germline V gene lookup returns CDR1 SQVTM and CDR2 ANQGSEA. This CDR3 is built from 13 residues. CDR3 sequence (DNA): TGCAGCGTTGGACTAAATGAGGCAGATACGCAGTATTTT. It codes for CSVGLNEADTQYF.

The gene calls are TRBV19 and TRBJ1-5, with 9 nucleotides matching TRBD1. From germline, CDR1 is LNHDA and CDR2 SQIVND (reference sequence). The ends lost 9 bases at V and 6 bases at J; junction bases unmatched: 6. This CDR3 has 13 residues. Here the CDR3 DNA reads TGTGCCAGCCGGGACAGGGTTAGTCAGCCCCAGCATTTT. Encoded protein: CASRDRVSQPQHF.

This clone was seen once. The V call is TRBV19, the J call TRBJ2-2; D not resolved. The CDR3 totals 15 residues. In germline, CDR1 is LNHDA, CDR2 SQIVND (reference sequence). V gave up 7 bases and J gave up 2 bases, with 14 bases separating them. Here the CDR3 reads CASMERGVNTGELFF. The CDR3 DNA reads TGTGCCAGTATGGAGCGTGGAGTTAACACCGGGGAGCTGTTTTTT. Filled out from reference TRBV19 and TRBJ2-2, the complete variable domain reads DGGITQSPKYLFRKEGQNVTLSCEQNLNHDAMYWYRQDPGQGLRLIYYSQIVNDFQKGDIAEGYSVSREKKESFPLTVTSAQKNPTAFYLCASMERGVNTGELFFGEGSRLTVL.

This clone was observed a few times. The chain couples TRBV4-1 to TRBJ2-7; TRBD1 is a possible D gene (6 bases). The germline gives CDR1 MGHRA, CDR2 YSYEKL. The V end was cut by 1 base, the J end by 6 bases, with 13 bases between. CDR3 length: 14 amino acids. CDR3 region: CASSQADRNGEQYF. As DNA, the CDR3 is TGCGCCAGCAGCCAAGCCGACAGGAATGGCGAGCAGTACTTC.

The chain recombines TRBV7-6 with TRBJ1-1; weak D call: TRBD1 (5 bases). This CDR3 contains 13 residues. In germline, CDR1 is SGHVS, CDR2 FNYEAQ. V lost 0 bases and J lost 5, with 7 bases in between. The CDR3 loop reads CASSLARGTEAFF. The CDR3, as DNA: TGTGCCAGCAGCTTAGCCCGGGGGACTGAAGCTTTCTTT. Combining the CDR3 with reference TRBV7-6 and TRBJ1-1 gives the whole variable domain GAGVSQSPRYKVTKRGQDVALRCDPISGHVSLYWYRQALGQGPEFLTYFNYEAQQDKSGLPNDRFSAERPEGSISTLTIQRTEQRDSAMYRCASSLARGTEAFFGQGTRLTVV.

The V and J genes are TRBV12-3 or TRBV12-4 and TRBJ1-2; TRBD1 matches at 7 bases. The CDR3 sequence is 13 residues long. The V and J ends lost 6 bases and 8 bases, in that order; junction bases with no gene match: 9. CDR3 nucleotide sequence: TGTGCCAGCAGCCGGAGGGGGCCTCAAGGCTACACCTTC. Translated: CASSRRGPQGYTF.

This clone was observed at least ten times. Sequence at one end of the junction differs from germline and may be a read error. The chain has TRBV6-1 and TRBJ2-7, with D tentatively TRBD2 (5 bases). The CDR3 runs to 14 residues. Germline V gene lookup returns CDR1 MNHNS and CDR2 SASEGT. CDR3: CASGERRAREEQYF. Written as DNA, the CDR3 is TGTGCCAGCGGTGAAAGACGGGCTCGGGAAGAGCAGTACTTC.

J is TRBJ2-6 and V is TRBV7-3; 9 bases line up with TRBD1. V gave up 4 bases and J gave up 2 bases; unmatched junction bases: 9. The CDR3 has 18 residues. The germline gives CDR1 SGHTA, CDR2 FQGTGA. The DNA for the CDR3 is TGTGCCAGCAGCTCGATGACAGGGGGAACTGCTGGGGCCAACGTCCTGACTTTC. Translation gives CASSSMTGGTAGANVLTF.

This sequence joins TRBV6-6 and TRBJ2-7; 10 positions agree with TRBD2. Germline CDR1 reads MNHNY; CDR2 reads SVGAGI (reference sequence). CDR3 size: 15 residues. Trimming at V came to 4 bases and at J to 3 bases, leaving 6 bases not matched to a gene. CDR3 DNA sequence: TGTGCCAGCAGTTCTTACCCTAGCGGGGGCTACGAGCAGTACTTC. It codes for CASSSYPSGGYEQYF.

The chain recombines TRBV19 with TRBJ1-1; a possible D gene is TRBD1 (6 bases). With 8 bases removed from V and 6 bases from J, the gap between germline ends came to 7 bases. Germline V gene sequence: CDR1 LNHDA, CDR2 SQIVND (reference sequence). This CDR3 is built from 10 residues. The CDR3 is CASGQPEAFF. In DNA form, the CDR3 reads TGTGCCAGTGGACAGCCTGAAGCTTTCTTT.

V gene TRBV15 combines with J gene TRBJ2-6, with a tentative D call TRBD2 (7 bases). V lost 0 bases and J 2 bases, leaving 14 bases between the germline ends. Looked up from germline, CDR1 is LNHNV and CDR2 is YYDKDF (reference sequence). This CDR3 is built from 18 residues. The CDR3 loop is CATSREGGRETGANVLTF. The CDR3 DNA sequence: TGTGCCACCAGCAGAGAGGGGGGGCGGGAAACTGGGGCCAACGTCCTGACTTTC.

The chain is built from TRBV5-1 and TRBJ1-2; 11 bases are shared with TRBD1. Germline loops: CDR1 SGHRS, CDR2 YFSETQ. After removal of 5 bases from V and 6 bases from J, the junction contained 3 bases not matched to a gene. The CDR3 is 13 amino acids. The CDR3 DNA follows: TGCGCCAGCAGACGGACAGGGGGCGATGGCTACACCTTC. Protein: CASRRTGGDGYTF.

This chain uses TRBV27 with TRBJ1-5; D is uncertain. CDR1 is MNHEY and CDR2 is SMNVEV in the germline V gene (reference sequence). The CDR3 length is 14 residues. The germline V and J ends were trimmed by 6 bases and 0 bases, with 9 bases remaining between them. CDR3 sequence (DNA): TGTGCCAGCAGGGAGAAATATAGCAATCAGCCCCAGCATTTT. Its translation is CASREKYSNQPQHF.